Sequencing of this T cell receptor beta chain was carried out in a study of blood T cell repertoires in COVID-19. On the study more broadly: From T cells, B-cell-depleted T cells, or PBMCs came the material, which was cDNA or gDNA.

V was cut by 3 bases and J by 1 base, with 6 bases left in between. This CDR3 is 13 amino acids long. In the original analysis: Amplified reference gene primers provided the basis for estimating nucleated cell counts. Repertoires were generated with immunoSEQ multiplex PCR, while TCRdb's copy carries only in-frame clones and drops some. From that table come the V and J calls and clone size; the DNA was used to work out D and trimming. In the table there are fewer than 200,000 clones, roughly 80% of which are singletons. The rearrangement uses TRBV12-3 or TRBV12-4 and TRBJ2-5, with unresolved D. The source is a woman aged 40 to 50 with COVID-19, enrolled during active disease. Sequencing was performed on peripheral blood. CDR3 coding DNA: TGTGCCAGCAGTTTCCACAGCCAAGAGACCCAGTACTTC. Protein product: CASSFHSQETQYF.